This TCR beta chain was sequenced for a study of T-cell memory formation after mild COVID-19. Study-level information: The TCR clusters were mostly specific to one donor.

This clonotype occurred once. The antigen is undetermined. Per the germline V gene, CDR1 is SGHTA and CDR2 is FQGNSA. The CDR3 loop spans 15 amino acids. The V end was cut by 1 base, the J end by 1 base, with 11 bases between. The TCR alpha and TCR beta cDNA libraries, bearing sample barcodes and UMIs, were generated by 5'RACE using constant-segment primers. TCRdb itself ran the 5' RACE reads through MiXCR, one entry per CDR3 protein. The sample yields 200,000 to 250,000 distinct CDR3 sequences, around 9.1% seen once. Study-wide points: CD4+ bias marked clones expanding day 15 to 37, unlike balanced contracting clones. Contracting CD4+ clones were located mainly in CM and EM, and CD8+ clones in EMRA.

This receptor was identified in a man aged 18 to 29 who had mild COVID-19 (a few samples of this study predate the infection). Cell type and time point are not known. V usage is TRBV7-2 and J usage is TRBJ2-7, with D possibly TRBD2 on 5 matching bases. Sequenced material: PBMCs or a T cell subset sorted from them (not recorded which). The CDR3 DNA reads TGTGCCAGCAGCTTAGTCGGGGAGCCTTCCTACGAGCAGTACGTC. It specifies CASSLVGEPSYEQYV.